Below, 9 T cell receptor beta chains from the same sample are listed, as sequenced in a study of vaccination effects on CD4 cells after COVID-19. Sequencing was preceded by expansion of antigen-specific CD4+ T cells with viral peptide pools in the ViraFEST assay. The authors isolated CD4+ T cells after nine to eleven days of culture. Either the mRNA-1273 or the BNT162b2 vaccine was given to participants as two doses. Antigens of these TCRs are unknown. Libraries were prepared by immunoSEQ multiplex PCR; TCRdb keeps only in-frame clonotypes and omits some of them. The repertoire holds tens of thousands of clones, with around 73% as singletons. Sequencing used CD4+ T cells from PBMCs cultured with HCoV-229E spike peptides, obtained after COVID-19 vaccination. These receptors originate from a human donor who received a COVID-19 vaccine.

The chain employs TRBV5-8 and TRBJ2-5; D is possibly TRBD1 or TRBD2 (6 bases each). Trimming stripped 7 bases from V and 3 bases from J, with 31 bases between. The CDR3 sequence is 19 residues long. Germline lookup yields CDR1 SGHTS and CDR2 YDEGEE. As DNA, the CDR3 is TGTGCCAGCCCAACGGGGTGGGGGCTAAAGCAACGGGGGAAAGAGACCCAGTACTTC. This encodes CASPTGWGLKQRGKETQYF.

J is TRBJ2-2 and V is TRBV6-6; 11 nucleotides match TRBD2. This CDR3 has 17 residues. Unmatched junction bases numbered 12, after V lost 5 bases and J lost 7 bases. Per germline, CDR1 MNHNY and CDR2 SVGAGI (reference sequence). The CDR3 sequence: CASSRAIAGGAGGELFF. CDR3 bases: TGTGCCAGCAGTCGAGCAATAGCGGGGGGGGCCGGCGGGGAGCTGTTTTTT.

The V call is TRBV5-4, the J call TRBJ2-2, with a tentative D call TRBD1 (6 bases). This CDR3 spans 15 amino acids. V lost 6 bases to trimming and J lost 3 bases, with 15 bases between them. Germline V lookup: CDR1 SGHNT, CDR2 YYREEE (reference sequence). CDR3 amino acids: CASKPGAGDTGELFF. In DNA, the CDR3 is TGTGCCAGCAAACCAGGGGCAGGGGACACCGGGGAGCTGTTTTTT.

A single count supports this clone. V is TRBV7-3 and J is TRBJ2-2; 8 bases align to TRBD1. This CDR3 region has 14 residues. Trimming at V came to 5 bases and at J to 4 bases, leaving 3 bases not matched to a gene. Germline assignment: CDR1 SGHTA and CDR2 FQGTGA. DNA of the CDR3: TGTGCCAGCAGCCAGACAGGGGTCACCGGGGAGCTGTTTTTT. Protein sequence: CASSQTGVTGELFF.

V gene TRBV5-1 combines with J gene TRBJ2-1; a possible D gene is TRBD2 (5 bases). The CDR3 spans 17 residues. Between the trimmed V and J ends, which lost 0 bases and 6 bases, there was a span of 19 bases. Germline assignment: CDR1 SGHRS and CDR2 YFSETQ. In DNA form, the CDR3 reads TGCGCCAGCAGCTTGGCCCAGGCGCAAATAACTAGCAATGAGCAGTTCTTC. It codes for CASSLAQAQITSNEQFF.

CDR3 DNA sequence: TGTGCCAGCAGCCCTCCTCCGGGACAGGGGAGTTACAATGAGCAGTTCTTC. This sequence encodes CASSPPPGQGSYNEQFF. V gene TRBV6-2 or TRBV6-3 combines with J gene TRBJ2-1; 10 bases are shared with TRBD1. V was clipped by 6 bases and J by 4 bases; unmatched bases: 12. The CDR3 has 17 amino acids. Germline V CDR1 and CDR2: MNHEY, SVGEGT.

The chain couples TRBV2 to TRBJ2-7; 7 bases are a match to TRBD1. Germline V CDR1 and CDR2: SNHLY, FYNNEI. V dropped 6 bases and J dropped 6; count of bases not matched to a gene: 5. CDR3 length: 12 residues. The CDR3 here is CASSATGSEQYV. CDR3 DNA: TGTGCCAGCAGCGCGACAGGGTCCGAGCAGTACGTC.

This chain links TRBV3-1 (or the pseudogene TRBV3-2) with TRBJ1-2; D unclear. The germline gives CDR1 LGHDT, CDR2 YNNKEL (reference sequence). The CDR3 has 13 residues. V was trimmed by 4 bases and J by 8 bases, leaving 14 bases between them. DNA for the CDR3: TGTGCCAGCAGCCTACAGACATCAGACGGCTACACCTTC. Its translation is CASSLQTSDGYTF.

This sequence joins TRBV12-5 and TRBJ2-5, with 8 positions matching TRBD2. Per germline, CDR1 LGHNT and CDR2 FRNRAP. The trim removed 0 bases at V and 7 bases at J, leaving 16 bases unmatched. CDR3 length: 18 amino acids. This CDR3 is CASGLVPDGLAESGTQYF. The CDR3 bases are TGTGCTAGTGGTTTGGTACCCGACGGACTAGCAGAAAGCGGGACCCAGTACTTC.